The T cell receptor beta chain described here comes from a study of blood T cell repertoires in COVID-19. Study-level information: The cDNA or gDNA used as material had been derived from T cells, B-cell-depleted T cells, or PBMCs.

Trimming shortened V by 8 bases and J by 4 bases, and 17 bases separated the two germline ends. The CDR3 runs 14 residues. In germline, CDR1 is MNHEY, CDR2 SVGAGI. Seattle-derived patients entered the study during active infection and were followed longitudinally. The repertoire was sequenced with immunoSEQ multiplex PCR; TCRdb's copy has only in-frame clones and lacks some. This sample has about 49,000 clones, with approximately 95% found just once. The receptor was derived from a man between 60 and 75 years old with COVID-19, enrolled during active disease. The V and J genes are TRBV6-5 and TRBJ2-5, with D possibly TRBD1 on 6 matching bases. Input material: peripheral blood. This CDR3 is CASSRNREAETQYF. The CDR3, as DNA: TGTGCCAGCTCTAGAAACAGGGAAGCAGAGACCCAGTACTTC.